The 16 T cell receptor beta chains listed next were all sequenced from one sample in a study of PD-L1 blockade in urothelial cancer. Clones were sequenced by immunoSEQ multiplex PCR, and TCRdb holds only the in-frame ones, with some missing. The data hold roughly 56,000 clones, with roughly four fifths observed a single time. Sequences were derived from PBMCs, sampled around atezolizumab (anti-PD-L1) treatment. These TCRs come from a man aged 65 to 85 with urothelial cancer.

The genes are TRBV2 and TRBJ2-7; 12 bases align to TRBD1. The CDR3 runs to 12 residues. The germline V gene has CDR1 SNHLY and CDR2 FYNNEI. The V and J ends lost 6 bases and 8 bases, in that order; junction bases with no gene match: 2. The CDR3 region has the DNA TGTGCCAGCAGGGGACAGGGGGCGAAGCAGTACTTC. It codes for CASRGQGAKQYF.

Here the CDR3 reads CASSFFGDNEKLFF. In nucleotides, the CDR3 is TGTGCCAGCAGTTTCTTCGGGGATAATGAAAAACTGTTTTTT. V is TRBV27 and J is TRBJ1-4; D remains ambiguous. The V end was cut by 3 bases, the J end by 4 bases, with 9 bases between. The CDR3 totals 14 residues. Germline assignment: CDR1 MNHEY and CDR2 SMNVEV (reference sequence).

This clone came up a few times. J is TRBJ2-5 and V is TRBV12-5; 7 nucleotides agree with TRBD1. Losses at the gene ends were 7 bases for V and 7 bases for J; bases not matched to a gene: 15. Germline CDR1 and CDR2: LGHNT and FRNRAP. There are 15 residues in the CDR3. CDR3 DNA sequence: TGTGCTAGTGCCGCGAGTGGACAGGTTATGTGGACCCAGTACTTC. It translates to CASAASGQVMWTQYF.

The V gene is TRBV11-2, the J gene TRBJ1-1; 9 positions match TRBD1. The length of the CDR3 is 17 residues. Germline V CDR1 and CDR2: SGHAT, FQNNGV. V dropped 1 base and J dropped 1; count of bases not matched to a gene: 7. CDR3 in amino acids: CASSLVGGGQGNTEAFF. Here the CDR3 DNA reads TGTGCCAGCAGCTTAGTAGGGGGGGGACAGGGGAACACTGAAGCTTTCTTT.

The DNA of the CDR3 is TGTGCCAGCAGCCCGGGGACAGCGCAAGAGACCCAGTACTTC. Protein sequence: CASSPGTAQETQYF. This chain links TRBV5-4 with TRBJ2-5; 7 nucleotides agree with TRBD1. The V and J ends lost 4 bases and 2 bases, in that order; junction bases with no gene match: 5. This CDR3 has 14 residues. Per germline, CDR1 SGHNT and CDR2 YYREEE (reference sequence).

CDR3 region: CASSPLAGLRYEQYF. For the CDR3, the DNA is TGTGCCAGCAGTCCTCTAGCGGGGCTGCGCTACGAGCAGTACTTC. This rearrangement joins TRBV5-6 to TRBJ2-7; 9 bases are shared with TRBD2. This CDR3 has 15 residues. Germline values: CDR1 SGHDT, CDR2 YYEEEE. V shed 5 bases, J shed 3 bases, and the junction held 9 bases outside the gene matches. Using reference TRBV5-6 and TRBJ2-7 for the parts outside the CDR3, the full variable domain is DAGVTQSPTHLIKTRGQQVTLRCSPKSGHDTVSWYQQALGQGPQFIFQYYEEEERQRGNFPDRFSGHQFPNYSSELNVNALLLGDSALYLCASSPLAGLRYEQYFGPGTRLTVT.

V and J are TRBV12-5 and TRBJ2-7, with 11 bases identical to TRBD1. V lost 3 bases, J lost 5 bases, and 6 bases stayed unmatched. Germline CDR1 and CDR2: LGHNT and FRNRAP. This CDR3 has 15 residues. The CDR3 DNA follows: TGTGCTAGTGGTTTCCCCGGGACAGGGGGAGACGAGCAGTACTTC. Its protein product is CASGFPGTGGDEQYF.

The chain carries TRBV10-3 and TRBJ2-7; tentatively, D is TRBD2 (5 bases). There are 15 residues in the CDR3. The V end lost 6 bases, the J end lost 0 bases, and 15 bases lay between the germline ends. Per the germline V gene, CDR1 is ENHRY and CDR2 is SYGVKD. The CDR3 here is CAISRTLLSSYEQYF. CDR3 DNA sequence: TGTGCCATCAGCCGGACTCTACTGAGCTCCTACGAGCAGTACTTC.

The chain carries TRBV7-8 and TRBJ2-7; tentative D call: TRBD2 (5 bases). The germline V gene encodes CDR1 SGHVS and CDR2 FQNEAQ. The CDR3 length is 14 residues. Trimming shortened V by 5 bases and J by 3 bases, and 14 bases separated the two germline ends. CDR3 nucleotides: TGTGCCAGCAGCAGCACGCGGGTCTACTACGAGCAGTACTTC. Its translation is CASSSTRVYYEQYF.

The chain is built from TRBV5-4 and TRBJ1-4; no definite D call. The CDR3 sequence is 15 residues long. CDR1 and CDR2 from the germline V gene are SGHNT and YYREEE (reference sequence). With 0 bases removed from V and 6 bases from J, the gap between germline ends came to 12 bases. The chain's CDR3 is CASSLGGAGDEKLFF. CDR3 sequence (DNA): TGTGCCAGCAGCTTGGGGGGTGCCGGGGATGAAAAACTGTTTTTT.

This clone was observed once. This chain connects TRBV6-5 to TRBJ1-1; D is undetermined. The V end lost 6 bases, the J end lost 4 bases, and 15 bases lay between the germline ends. Germline V gives CDR1 MNHEY, CDR2 SVGAGI. CDR3 length: 14 residues. The chain's CDR3 is CASRTLEVRTEAFF. CDR3 coding DNA: TGTGCCAGCAGGACCCTCGAGGTCCGCACTGAAGCTTTCTTT.

J is TRBJ2-7 and V is TRBV9; D remains unclear. V gave up 0 bases and J gave up 2 bases, with 6 bases separating them. Germline lookup yields CDR1 SGDLS and CDR2 YYNGEE. The CDR3 is 13 residues long. For the CDR3, the DNA is TGTGCCAGCAGCGTAGACGCGACCTACGAGCAGTACTTC. Translating gives CASSVDATYEQYF.

The chain uses TRBV30 and TRBJ2-7, with D unresolved. From germline, CDR1 is GTSNPN and CDR2 SVGIG (reference sequence). V was shortened by 5 bases and J by 5 bases, with 13 bases between the two germline ends. There are 12 residues in the CDR3. This CDR3 reads CAWGLLGNEQYF. For the CDR3, the DNA is TGTGCCTGGGGCCTGCTTGGTAACGAGCAGTACTTC.

The chain joins TRBV2 to TRBJ2-2, with TRBD2 as a possible D gene (5 bases). The CDR3 spans 15 residues. With 5 bases removed from V and 8 bases from J, the gap between germline ends came to 18 bases. Germline assignment: CDR1 SNHLY and CDR2 FYNNEI. This CDR3 is CASSPRTDRSGELFF. The CDR3 bases are TGTGCCAGCAGTCCGCGGACTGATAGGTCGGGGGAGCTGTTTTTT.

This clone was seen only a few times. V gene TRBV7-9 combines with J gene TRBJ1-4, with D uncertain. CDR1 and CDR2 from the germline V gene are SEHNR and FQNEAQ (reference sequence). The V gene lost 5 bases and the J gene lost 3 bases, with 13 bases spanning the gap. The CDR3 contains 15 residues. CDR3 loop: CASSPFRGANEKLFF. In DNA, the CDR3 is TGTGCCAGCAGCCCCTTCCGGGGTGCTAATGAAAAACTGTTTTTT.

This clone was counted only a few times. This chain links TRBV19 with TRBJ2-6, with TRBD2 matching over 7 bases. The CDR3 is 16 amino acids. Germline V gives CDR1 LNHDA, CDR2 SQIVND (reference sequence). The ends lost 2 bases at V and 4 bases at J; junction bases unmatched: 5. CDR3 in DNA: TGTGCCAGTAGTATAAAGGGAGGGTCCGGGGCCAACGTCCTGACTTTC. Encoded protein: CASSIKGGSGANVLTF.